This paragraph reports one T cell receptor (beta chain). Using RNA transcripts, the TCR beta CDR3 regions were amplified. The first round was an RT-PCR with HTBI primers, and the second round was a multiplex PCR. Via MiXCR, TCRdb re-called the multiplex PCR reads, giving one row per CDR3 protein. The sample contains over a million distinct CDR3 sequences, 35% to 40% of which appear only once. The data are from a study of Graves' ophthalmopathy and Graves' hyperthyroidism. Sequencing was performed on peripheral blood or thyroid tissue (not recorded which). The receptor's source is an adult man with Graves' hyperthyroidism.

CDR3 residues: CASSLDRSDTQYF. CDR3 bases: TGTGCCAGCAGCTTAGATCGGTCAGATACGCAGTATTTT. The J gene is TRBJ2-3, the V gene TRBV11-2; D is unclear. Germline loops: CDR1 SGHAT, CDR2 FQNNGV. The CDR3 runs 13 residues. Trimming removed 0 bases at V and 4 bases at J, with 5 bases between.